This TCR delta chain was observed in a study of gamma-delta chains in newborns, infants, children. About the study: Microbial exposure reportedly drives polyclonal innate γδ T cell expansion after birth.

A word on this clone: This probably arose from a read error, given a far larger clone one base away. The sample carries other DNA sequences with the same CDR3.

TCRdb re-called the reads through CATT. In the table there are about 1,200 delta-chain clones, 1.1% of which are singletons. Material for sequencing was blood. This TCR was recovered from a child in good health.

CDR3 amino acids: CACDSLLGIRTDKLIF. CDR3 nucleotides: TGTGCCTGCGACTCATTATTGGGGATACGCACCGACAAACTCATCTTT. The V gene is TRDV2, the J gene TRDJ1; 9 bases match TRDD3. CDR3 length: 16 amino acids. The V gene's germline CDR1 is GEAIGNYY and CDR2 EKD.